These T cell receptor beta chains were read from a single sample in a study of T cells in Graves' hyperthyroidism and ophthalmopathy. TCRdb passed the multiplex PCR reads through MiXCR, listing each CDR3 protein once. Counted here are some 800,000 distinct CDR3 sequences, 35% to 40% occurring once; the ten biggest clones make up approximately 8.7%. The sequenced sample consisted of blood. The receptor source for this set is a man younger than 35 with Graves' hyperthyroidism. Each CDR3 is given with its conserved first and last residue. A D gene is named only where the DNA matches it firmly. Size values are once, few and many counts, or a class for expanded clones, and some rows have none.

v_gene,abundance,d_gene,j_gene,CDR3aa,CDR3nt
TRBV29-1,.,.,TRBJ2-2,CSVEGPGNSGELFF,TGCAGCGTTGAAGGGCCAGGGAATTCCGGGGAGCTGTTTTTT
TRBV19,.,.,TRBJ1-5,CASDPRGGGNQPQHF,TGTGCCAGCGACCCAAGGGGGGGGGGCAATCAGCCCCAGCATTTT
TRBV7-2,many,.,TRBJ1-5,CASAVGAYSNQPQHF,TGTGCCAGTGCTGTAGGGGCATATAGCAATCAGCCCCAGCATTTT
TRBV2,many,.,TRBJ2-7,CASSEGGSRDEQYF,TGTGCCAGCAGTGAGGGTGGTAGCCGTGACGAGCAGTACTTC
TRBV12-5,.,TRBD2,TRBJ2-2,CASGFSAGGITGELFF,TGTGCTAGTGGTTTTTCAGCGGGAGGGATCACCGGGGAGCTGTTTTTT
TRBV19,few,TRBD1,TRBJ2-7,CASSVGQDPAYEQYF,TGTGCCAGTAGTGTAGGACAGGACCCAGCCTACGAGCAGTACTTC
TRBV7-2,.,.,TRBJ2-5,CASSLEGGREAQNF,TGTGCCAGCAGCTTAGAGGGGGGCCGAGAGGCCCAGAACTTC
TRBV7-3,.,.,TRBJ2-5,CASSLGGAGAGETQYF,TGTGCCAGCAGCTTAGGGGGGGCGGGGGCCGGGGAGACCCAGTACTTC
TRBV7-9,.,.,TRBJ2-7,CASSETFEQYF,TGTGCCAGCAGCGAGACTTTCGAGCAGTACTTC
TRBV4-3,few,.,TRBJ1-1,CASSHQQDPTEAFF,TGCGCCAGCAGCCACCAACAGGACCCCACTGAAGCTTTCTTT
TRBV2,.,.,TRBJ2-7,CASSGSRDTEQYF,TGTGCCAGCAGTGGATCGAGAGACACCGAGCAGTACTTC
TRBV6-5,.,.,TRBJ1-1,CASSTRGLNTEAFF,TGTGCCAGCAGTACCAGGGGACTGAACACTGAAGCTTTCTTT
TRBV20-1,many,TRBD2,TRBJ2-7,CSATSGTSSYEQYF,TGCAGTGCTACCTCCGGGACTAGCTCCTACGAGCAGTACTTC
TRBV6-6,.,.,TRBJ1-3,CASREENTIYF,TGTGCCAGCAGGGAAGAAAACACCATATATTTT
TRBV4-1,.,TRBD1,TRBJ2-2,CASSQQAGGAGELFF,TGCGCCAGCAGCCAACAGGCAGGGGGCGCGGGGGAGCTGTTTTTT
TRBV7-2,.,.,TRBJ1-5,CASSKDRNQPQHF,TGTGCCAGCAGCAAAGACAGAAATCAGCCCCAGCATTTT
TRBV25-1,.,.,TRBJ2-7,CASRQLYEQYF,TGTGCCAGCAGGCAGCTATACGAGCAGTACTTC
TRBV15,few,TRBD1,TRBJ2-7,CATSSWRTGEPYEQYF,TGTGCCACCAGCAGTTGGCGGACAGGGGAACCCTACGAGCAGTACTTC
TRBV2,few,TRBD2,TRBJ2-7,CASSEVEIVAGDYEQYF,TGTGCCAGCAGTGAAGTTGAAATAGTAGCGGGAGACTACGAGCAGTACTTC
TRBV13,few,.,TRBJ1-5,CASSLGQLGQPQHF,TGTGCCAGCAGCTTAGGTCAGTTGGGGCAGCCCCAGCATTTT
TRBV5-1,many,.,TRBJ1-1,CASSKDGDMNTEAFF,TGCGCCAGCAGCAAGGACGGCGACATGAACACTGAAGCTTTCTTT
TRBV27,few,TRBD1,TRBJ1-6,CASSFTGTGDSPLHF,TGTGCCAGCAGTTTTACCGGGACAGGAGATTCACCCCTCCACTTT
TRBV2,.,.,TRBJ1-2,CASKPTTYGYTF,TGTGCCAGCAAACCGACGACCTATGGCTACACCTTC
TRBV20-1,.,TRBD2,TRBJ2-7,CSAPSGGYYEQYF,TGCAGTGCCCCTAGCGGGGGGTATTACGAGCAGTACTTC
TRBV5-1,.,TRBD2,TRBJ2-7,CASSLAASGATSYEQYF,TGCGCCAGCAGCCTGGCGGCTAGCGGGGCAACCTCCTACGAGCAGTACTTC
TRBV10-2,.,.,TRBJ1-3,CASSESRYGNTIYF,TGCGCCAGCAGTGAGTCGAGATATGGAAACACCATATATTTT